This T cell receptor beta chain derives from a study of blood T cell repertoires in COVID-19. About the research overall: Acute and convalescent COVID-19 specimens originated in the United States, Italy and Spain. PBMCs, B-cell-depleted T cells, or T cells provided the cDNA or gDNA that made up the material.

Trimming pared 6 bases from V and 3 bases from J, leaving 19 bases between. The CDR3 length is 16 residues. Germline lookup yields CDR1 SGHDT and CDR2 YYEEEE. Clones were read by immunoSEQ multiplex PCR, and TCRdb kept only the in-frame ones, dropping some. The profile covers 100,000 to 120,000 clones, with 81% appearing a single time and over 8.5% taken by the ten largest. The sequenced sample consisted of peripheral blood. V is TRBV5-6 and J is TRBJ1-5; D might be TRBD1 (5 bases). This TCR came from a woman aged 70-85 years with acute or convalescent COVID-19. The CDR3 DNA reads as TGTGCCAGCACCCTCCTGCGGGGGGATCCCAATCAGCCCCAGCATTTT. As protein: CASTLLRGDPNQPQHF.